The 24 T cell receptor beta chains listed next were all sequenced from one sample in a study of blood T cells in healthy people across ages. A second PCR, run for 7 to 11 cycles, used a sample-barcoded 5' primer plus a J-beta primer mix. One entry per CDR3 protein, called by TCRdb with MiXCR from the 5' RACE reads. Among 1.8 million or so distinct CDR3 sequences listed, around 40% were seen once. Sequenced material: blood. The receptors derive from a human donor in good health.

On this clonotype itself: A much larger clone lies a single base off, so this may be a read error. The chain joins TRBV12-3 or TRBV12-4 to TRBJ2-1; D is undetermined. The V end was cut by 3 bases, the J end by 13 bases, with 19 bases between. The length of the CDR3 is 14 residues. CDR3 region: CASSFTGGRETQFF. The CDR3 DNA reads as TGTGCCAGCAGTTTTACGGGTGGAAGAGAGACCCAGTTCTTC.

V is TRBV7-2 and J is TRBJ2-3; a possible D gene is TRBD2 (6 bases). The germline CDR1 and CDR2 sequences are SGHTA and FQGNSA. The germline V and J ends were trimmed by 6 bases and 0 bases, with 10 bases remaining between them. CDR3 length: 14 residues. The CDR3 here is CASRPGLSTDTQYF. CDR3 DNA sequence: TGTGCCAGCAGGCCGGGACTCAGCACAGATACGCAGTATTTT.

The rearrangement uses TRBV5-5 and TRBJ2-1; D is possibly TRBD1 (6 bases). The V end was cut by 0 bases, the J end by 4 bases, with 14 bases between. CDR3 length: 16 amino acids. Germline values: CDR1 SGHKS, CDR2 YYEKEE (reference sequence). The CDR3 spells CASSLGRGSGYNEQFF. The CDR3 DNA sequence: TGTGCCAGCAGCTTGGGAAGGGGGTCAGGATACAATGAGCAGTTCTTC.

V gene TRBV20-1 combines with J gene TRBJ2-4; TRBD1 aligns across 9 bases. TRBJ2-7 explains the end of the DNA better; the J call may be wrong. The V gene's germline CDR1 is DFQATT and CDR2 SNEGSKA (reference sequence). The CDR3 spans 13 residues. This CDR3 is CSAWDRAVLEQYF. The CDR3 nucleotides read TGCAGTGCATGGGACAGGGCGGTGCTCGAGCAGTACTTC.

This clonotype was detected only a few times. CDR3 sequence: CASSQDWQSDTQYF. The CDR3 DNA reads TGCGCCAGCAGCCAAGATTGGCAGTCAGATACGCAGTATTTT. The rearrangement links TRBV4-3 to TRBJ2-3; D is unclear. CDR1 is LGHNA and CDR2 is YSLEER in the germline V gene. This CDR3 comprises 14 residues. V was pared by 0 bases and J by 4 bases, with 8 bases between.

In this sample, this clonotype turned up once. One end of the junction varies from germline; a read error may be responsible. This chain uses TRBV4-3 with TRBJ1-4; 7 nucleotides agree with TRBD1. In germline, CDR1 is LGHNA, CDR2 YSLEER. This CDR3 has 17 amino acids. CDR3 sequence: CASSQDTWGAGGGKLFF. In DNA, the CDR3 is TGCGCCAGCAGTCAAGATACTTGGGGCGCAGGGGGTGGAAAACTGTTTTTT.

This clonotype was counted only a few times. The chain has TRBV29-1 and TRBJ2-7; 9 bases map to TRBD1. J was trimmed by 3 bases and V by 4 bases; bases with no gene match: 4. This CDR3 is built from 13 residues. Looked up from germline, CDR1 is SQVTM and CDR2 is ANQGSEA. CDR3 amino acids: CSVATGGGYEQYF. CDR3 DNA: TGCAGCGTTGCTACAGGGGGCGGCTACGAGCAGTACTTC.

The chain employs TRBV29-1 and TRBJ2-5, with TRBD1 as a possible D gene (5 bases). TRBJ2-7 matches the DNA end more closely, so the J call is doubtful. Germline V gene lookup returns CDR1 SQVTM and CDR2 ANQGSEA. This CDR3 has 11 residues. The CDR3 spells CSVGTDTEQYF. The CDR3 region has the DNA TGCAGCGTTGGTACGGACACCGAGCAGTACTTC.

This clonotype came up a few times. V gene TRBV4-1 combines with J gene TRBJ2-3; 12 positions match TRBD2. V dropped 4 bases and J dropped 5; count of bases not matched to a gene: 10. Germline CDR1 MGHRA, CDR2 YSYEKL. This CDR3 comprises 17 residues. CDR3 protein: CASSRLFRTSGIDTQYF. CDR3 sequence (DNA): TGCGCCAGCAGCCGCCTATTCAGGACTAGCGGGATAGATACGCAGTATTTT.

V gene TRBV7-2 combines with J gene TRBJ2-1; D call uncertain. Trimming took off 7 bases at V and 12 bases at J, with 19 bases between the two ends. The CDR3 extends over 13 amino acids. Per the germline V gene, CDR1 is SGHTA and CDR2 is FQGNSA. CDR3 sequence: CASILSPGPRQFF. In DNA form, the CDR3 reads TGTGCCAGCATCCTTAGCCCAGGACCACGGCAGTTCTTC.

Ten or more counts support this clonotype. This chain connects TRBV20-1 to TRBJ2-3; TRBD1 matches at 7 bases. V dropped 1 base and J dropped 5; count of bases not matched to a gene: 6. This CDR3 comprises 14 residues. Germline CDR1 DFQATT, CDR2 SNEGSKA (reference sequence). In nucleotides, the CDR3 is TGCAGTGCTAGAGGTGGACAGGTCGGAGATACGCAGTATTTT. Translated: CSARGGQVGDTQYF.

Here the CDR3 reads CASSPGLAGGPQTQYF. The CDR3 DNA reads as TGTGCCAGCAGCCCAGGACTAGCGGGGGGGCCGCAGACCCAGTACTTC. The V gene is TRBV7-2, the J gene TRBJ2-5, with 15 bases lining up with TRBD2. Trimming took 5 bases from V and 6 from J; bases not matched to a gene: 7. Germline values: CDR1 SGHTA, CDR2 FQGNSA. This CDR3 is 16 amino acids long.

The table lists this clonotype with a few counts. CDR3 sequence (DNA): TGTGCCAGCAGCTTAGAAGTGACAGGGTGGTACGAGCAGTACTTC. As protein: CASSLEVTGWYEQYF. This chain connects TRBV7-2 to TRBJ2-7, with 7 bases identical to TRBD1. After removal of 1 base from V and 4 bases from J, the junction contained 7 bases not matched to a gene. The CDR3 runs to 15 residues. Germline CDR1 reads SGHTA; CDR2 reads FQGNSA.

The V and J genes are TRBV2 and TRBJ1-4; D might be TRBD1 (6 bases). Germline V lookup: CDR1 SNHLY, CDR2 FYNNEI. V was cut by 6 bases and J by 8 bases, with 13 bases left in between. The CDR3 consists of 13 residues. The CDR3 nucleotides read TGTGCCAGCAGGCGGGGGGCAGAAGAAAAACTGTTTTTT. Residues: CASRRGAEEKLFF.

This chain uses TRBV7-8 with TRBJ2-3; D remains ambiguous. This CDR3 spans 18 amino acids. Trimming removed 5 bases at V and 0 bases at J, with 21 bases between. Germline assignment: CDR1 SGHVS and CDR2 FQNEAQ. The CDR3 loop is CASSPILYTASSTDTQYF. In DNA form, the CDR3 reads TGTGCCAGCAGCCCCATACTGTATACAGCCTCTAGCACAGATACGCAGTATTTT.

The chain couples TRBV4-1 to TRBJ1-2; D is undetermined. V was pared by 0 bases and J by 0 bases, with 17 bases between. The germline CDR1 and CDR2 sequences are MGHRA and YSYEKL. This CDR3 spans 18 amino acids. This CDR3 reads CASSQERGLAPANYGYTF. DNA for the CDR3: TGCGCCAGCAGCCAAGAAAGAGGGCTAGCTCCAGCTAACTATGGCTACACCTTC.

J is TRBJ2-7 and V is TRBV27, with TRBD1 matching over 7 bases. The CDR3 totals 15 residues. Losses at the gene ends were 6 bases for V and 0 bases for J; bases not matched to a gene: 8. Germline V CDR1 and CDR2: MNHEY, SMNVEV (reference sequence). Here the CDR3 reads CASSLSDRSSYEQYF. The CDR3 DNA is TGTGCCAGCAGCCTATCGGACAGGTCCTCCTACGAGCAGTACTTC.

Only a few counts were recorded for this clonotype. V usage is TRBV20-1 and J usage is TRBJ2-7, with 9 bases that match TRBD1. There are 15 residues in the CDR3. Germline V lookup: CDR1 DFQATT, CDR2 SNEGSKA (reference sequence). The ends lost 6 bases at V and 3 bases at J; junction bases unmatched: 12. CDR3 nucleotide sequence: TGCAGTGCGGAAAGTCCCGGGACAGGGAGCTACGAGCAGTACTTC. Its protein product is CSAESPGTGSYEQYF.

The CDR3 region is CASSLGQGGNTEAFF. CDR3 sequence (DNA): TGTGCCAGCAGCTTGGGACAGGGAGGAAACACTGAAGCTTTCTTT. The J gene is TRBJ1-1, the V gene TRBV5-5; 7 nucleotides align to TRBD1. Trimming removed 0 bases from V and 2 bases from J; junction bases left unmatched: 4. CDR1 SGHKS and CDR2 YYEKEE come from the germline V gene (reference sequence). The length of the CDR3 is 15 residues. The full variable domain, completed using reference TRBV5-5 and TRBJ1-1, is DAGVTQSPTHLIKTRGQQVTLRCSPISGHKSVSWYQQVLGQGPQFIFQYYEKEERGRGNFPDRFSARQFPNYSSELNVNALLLGDSALYLCASSLGQGGNTEAFFGQGTRLTVV.

This clonotype was detected a few times. CDR3 sequence: CSVSRVRDEAFF. As DNA, the CDR3 is TGCAGTGTGTCCAGGGTAAGGGATGAAGCTTTCTTT. V and J are TRBV20-1 and TRBJ1-1; a weak D match, TRBD1 (5 bases). Germline assignment: CDR1 DFQATT and CDR2 SNEGSKA (reference sequence). V lost 7 bases, J lost 7 bases, and 16 bases lay in between. The CDR3 has 12 amino acids.

The chain combines TRBV24-1 with TRBJ1-1; the D gene is possibly TRBD1 (5 bases). The CDR3 is made up of 14 amino acids. The germline V and J ends were trimmed by 3 bases and 1 base, with 8 bases remaining between them. Germline assignment: CDR1 KGHDR and CDR2 SFDVKD. The CDR3 DNA is TGTGCCACCAGTGATGCGGGGGGGAACACTGAAGCTTTCTTT. The encoded protein is CATSDAGGNTEAFF.

This chain connects TRBV6-5 to TRBJ1-2; D unclear. The ends were cut back, 8 bases at V and 0 bases at J, with 10 bases in the middle. The CDR3 is made up of 13 amino acids. Germline V gene lookup returns CDR1 MNHEY and CDR2 SVGAGI. CDR3 nucleotide sequence: TGTGCCAGCGGGGAAACAGCTAACTATGGCTACACCTTC. It encodes CASGETANYGYTF.

This clonotype was recorded a few times. The chain joins TRBV29-1 to TRBJ2-1; D perhaps matches TRBD2 (6 bases). Germline values: CDR1 SQVTM, CDR2 ANQGSEA. This CDR3 is 12 amino acids long. Trimming pared 6 bases from V and 7 bases from J, leaving 13 bases between. The CDR3 protein is CSVGGRGNEQFF. The CDR3 DNA is TGCAGCGTAGGCGGCCGGGGGAATGAGCAGTTCTTC.

This sequence joins TRBV20-1 and TRBJ1-2, with D tentatively TRBD1 (6 bases). The germline V and J ends were trimmed by 0 bases and 4 bases, with 21 bases remaining between them. Germline V gives CDR1 DFQATT, CDR2 SNEGSKA (reference sequence). The CDR3 contains 17 residues. CDR3 sequence reads: CSARENVRGPVSYGYTF. In DNA form, the CDR3 reads TGCAGTGCTAGAGAGAATGTCAGGGGCCCCGTATCCTATGGCTACACCTTC.